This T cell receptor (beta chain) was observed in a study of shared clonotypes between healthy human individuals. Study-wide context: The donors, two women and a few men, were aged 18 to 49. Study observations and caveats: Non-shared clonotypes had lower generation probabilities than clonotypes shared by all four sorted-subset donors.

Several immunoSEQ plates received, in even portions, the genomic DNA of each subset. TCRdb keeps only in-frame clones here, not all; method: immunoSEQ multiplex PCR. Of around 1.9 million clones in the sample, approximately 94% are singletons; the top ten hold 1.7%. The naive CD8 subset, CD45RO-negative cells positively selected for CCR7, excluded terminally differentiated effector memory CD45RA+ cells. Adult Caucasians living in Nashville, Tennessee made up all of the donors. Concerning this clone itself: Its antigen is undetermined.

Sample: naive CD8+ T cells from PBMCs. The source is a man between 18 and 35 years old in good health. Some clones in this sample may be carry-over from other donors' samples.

In nucleotides, the CDR3 is TGTGCCAGCAGTGCTTATGAGGGACCATCCTACGAGCAGTACTTC. Translated, it gives CASSAYEGPSYEQYF. V is TRBV6-1 and J is TRBJ2-7; D assignment may be TRBD1 or TRBD2 (5 bases each). Germline CDR1 is MNHNS and CDR2 is SASEGT. The CDR3 has 15 amino acids. Trimming stripped 4 bases from V and 1 base from J, with 14 bases between.